This TCR beta chain is drawn from a study of T cells in Graves' hyperthyroidism and ophthalmopathy. About the study: Upon initial diagnosis and before any treatment, peripheral blood was collected. General study points: Most thyroid clonotypes expanded above 0.001 were also detected in blood.

From RNA transcripts, TCR beta CDR3 regions were amplified. The TCR CDR3 was amplified in a first-round RT-PCR using the HTBI primer set. TCRdb independently ran MiXCR on the multiplex PCR reads; one entry per CDR3 protein. The table shows about 59,000 distinct CDR3 sequences, with around 53% occurring only once. For this clonotype: Its specificity is not known.

The trim removed 5 bases at V and 4 bases at J, leaving 9 bases unmatched. The CDR3 totals 14 residues. The germline V gene has CDR1 DFQATT and CDR2 SNEGSKA (reference sequence). The sequence was obtained from a woman in her sixties with Graves' ophthalmopathy. The chain uses TRBV20-1 and TRBJ2-7, with 9 bases matching TRBD2. Sequences were obtained from blood. The CDR3 DNA reads TGCAGTGCTGCTAGCGGGACGGACTTTTACGAGCAGTACTTC. It yields the protein CSAASGTDFYEQYF.